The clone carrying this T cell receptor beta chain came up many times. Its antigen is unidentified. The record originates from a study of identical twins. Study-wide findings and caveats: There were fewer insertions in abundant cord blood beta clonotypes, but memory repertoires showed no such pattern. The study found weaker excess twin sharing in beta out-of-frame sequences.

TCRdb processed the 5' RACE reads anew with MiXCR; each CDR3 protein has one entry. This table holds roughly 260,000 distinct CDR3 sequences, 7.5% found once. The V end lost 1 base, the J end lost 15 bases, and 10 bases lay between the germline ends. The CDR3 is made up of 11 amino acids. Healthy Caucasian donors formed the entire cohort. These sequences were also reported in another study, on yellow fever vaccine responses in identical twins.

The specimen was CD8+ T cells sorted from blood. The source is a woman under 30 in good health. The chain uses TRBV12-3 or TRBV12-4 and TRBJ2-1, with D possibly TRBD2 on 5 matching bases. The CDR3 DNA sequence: TGTGCCAGCAGTTTAGGTCTAGCATGGTTCTTC. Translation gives CASSLGLAWFF.